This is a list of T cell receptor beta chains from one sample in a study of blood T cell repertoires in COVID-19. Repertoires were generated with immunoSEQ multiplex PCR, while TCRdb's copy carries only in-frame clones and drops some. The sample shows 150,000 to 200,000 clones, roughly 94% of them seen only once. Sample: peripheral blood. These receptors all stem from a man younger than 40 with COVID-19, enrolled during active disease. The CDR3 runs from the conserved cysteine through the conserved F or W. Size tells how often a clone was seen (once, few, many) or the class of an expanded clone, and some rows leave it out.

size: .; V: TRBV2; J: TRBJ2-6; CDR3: CASSPTGRGANVLTF
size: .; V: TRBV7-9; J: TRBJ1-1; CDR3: CASTAGASFMNTEAFF
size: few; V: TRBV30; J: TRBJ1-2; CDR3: CAWSVRRTGGDGYTF
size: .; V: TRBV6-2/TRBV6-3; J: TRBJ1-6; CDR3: CASSRDFSSYNSPLHF
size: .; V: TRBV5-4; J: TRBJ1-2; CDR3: CASSPPPGQHGYTF
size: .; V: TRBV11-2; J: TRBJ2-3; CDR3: CAFRRAEGADTQYF
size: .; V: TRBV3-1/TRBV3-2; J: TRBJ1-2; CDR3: CASSQGSGQLRGYTF
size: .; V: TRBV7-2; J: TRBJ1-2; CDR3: CASSRTGGNYGYTF
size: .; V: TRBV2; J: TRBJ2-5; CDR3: CASRTGTGQETQYF
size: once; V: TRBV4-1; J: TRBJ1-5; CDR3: CASSHLRQDQPQHF
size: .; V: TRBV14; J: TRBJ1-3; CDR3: CASSRLTGTTNTIYF
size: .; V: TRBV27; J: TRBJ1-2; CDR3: CASSGVSGVMLGYTF
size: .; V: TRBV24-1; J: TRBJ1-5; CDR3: CATSDFRQGPSNQPQHF
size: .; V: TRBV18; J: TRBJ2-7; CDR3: CASSLRAAYEQYF
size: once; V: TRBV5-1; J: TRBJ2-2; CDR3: CASSIVAGGTGELFF
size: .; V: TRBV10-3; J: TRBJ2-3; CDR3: CAISLTDGASDTQYF
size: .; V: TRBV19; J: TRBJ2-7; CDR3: CASSIALAGGIYEQYF
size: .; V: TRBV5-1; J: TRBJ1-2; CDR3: CASTDRQGASGYTF
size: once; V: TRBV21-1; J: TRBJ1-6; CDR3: CANRASGGPLHF
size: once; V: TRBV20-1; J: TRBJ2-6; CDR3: CSASDGSGANVLTF
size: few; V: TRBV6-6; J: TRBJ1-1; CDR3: CASSPTLFEAFF
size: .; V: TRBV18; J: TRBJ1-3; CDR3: CASSPFGDSGNTIYF
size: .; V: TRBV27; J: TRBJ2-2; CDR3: CASRTTGTGELFF
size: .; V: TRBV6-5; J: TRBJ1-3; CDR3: CASQGPGNTIYF
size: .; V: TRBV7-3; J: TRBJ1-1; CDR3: CASSQTGAEAFF
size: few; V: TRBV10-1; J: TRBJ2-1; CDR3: CASSELGDRGLNEQFF
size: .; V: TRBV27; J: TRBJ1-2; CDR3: CASSSITNYGYTF
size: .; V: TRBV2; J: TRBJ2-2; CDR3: CASSTEAANTGELFF
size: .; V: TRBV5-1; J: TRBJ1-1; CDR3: CASSLVEGAWTEAFF
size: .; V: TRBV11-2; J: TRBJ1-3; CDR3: CASSLRTGVSGNTIYF
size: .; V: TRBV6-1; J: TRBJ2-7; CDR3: CASSEGQGTLYEQYF